This T cell receptor (beta chain) originates from a study of Ad26.COV2.S vaccination and SARS-CoV-2 variants. Germline loops: CDR1 LNHDA, CDR2 SQIVND (reference sequence). With 4 bases clipped from V and 5 bases from J, the junction kept 5 bases outside the gene matches. This CDR3 is 15 amino acids long. Indicated treatment: about 20 received Ad26.COV2.S at low or high dose, single or two shots; 5 received placebo; per-sample allocation not given. Sampling happened 63 days after the first vaccine or placebo injection. The table came from immunoSEQ multiplex PCR; TCRdb's copy has only in-frame clones and leaves some out. The table includes roughly 350,000 clones, around 89% detected once. In its sample, this clone was seen once.

The chain uses TRBV19 and TRBJ2-1, with 10 bases matching TRBD2. The material sequenced was peripheral blood, taken in a trial of Ad26.COV2.S vaccine versus placebo. The receptor was derived from a person aged 18-60 years who received the Ad26.COV2.S COVID-19 vaccine or a placebo. The CDR3 spells CASSNSLAGNNEQFF. CDR3 nucleotides: TGTGCCAGTAGTAACTCACTAGCGGGAAACAATGAGCAGTTCTTC.